This T cell receptor (beta chain) appears in the sequencing data of a study of cytotoxic CD8 clonotypes in ibrutinib-treated CLL. On the study more broadly: Treatment had run for a median around eleven months, range 6 to 36, when response samples were taken. The study, taken as a whole, reports: Relative to age-matched healthy donors, clonality at baseline was higher, and it tracked circulating CD8+ T-cell counts. Clonality was elevated at ibrutinib response and had returned toward baseline at progression.

In this sample, this clone turned up a few times. The antigen remains unidentified. This CDR3 region has 14 residues. Germline loops: CDR1 ENHRY, CDR2 SYGVKD. V was cut by 3 bases and J by 9 bases, with 12 bases left in between. Depths of 1 in 200,000 to 1 in 1 million T cells were the sequencing target. Here immunoSEQ multiplex PCR was the method, and the copy in TCRdb shows in-frame clones only, minus some. The data contain about 97,000 clones, roughly three quarters of them seen just once; the ten biggest clones take up approximately 25%. This clonotype was sampled from a human donor with chronic lymphocytic leukemia. This chain joins TRBV10-3 and TRBJ1-6, with D maybe TRBD1 (6 bases). Sequences were derived from PBMCs, sampled after 24 months of ibrutinib treatment. CDR3 protein: CAISEKGVISPLHF. CDR3 bases: TGTGCCATCAGTGAAAAGGGGGTCATTTCACCCCTCCACTTT.